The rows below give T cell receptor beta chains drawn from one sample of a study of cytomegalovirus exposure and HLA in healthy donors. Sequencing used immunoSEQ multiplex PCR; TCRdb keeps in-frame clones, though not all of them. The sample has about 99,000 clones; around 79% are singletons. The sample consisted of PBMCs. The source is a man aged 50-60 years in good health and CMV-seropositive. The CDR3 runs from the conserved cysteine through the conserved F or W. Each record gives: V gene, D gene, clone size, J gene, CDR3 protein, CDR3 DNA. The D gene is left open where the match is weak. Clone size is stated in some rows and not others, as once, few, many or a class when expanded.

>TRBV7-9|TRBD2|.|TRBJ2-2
CASTQGFGLAVNTGELFF
TGTGCCAGCACCCAAGGCTTCGGACTAGCGGTAAACACCGGGGAGCTGTTTTTT
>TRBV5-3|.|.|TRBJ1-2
CARSKRRSNYGYTF
TGTGCCAGAAGTAAGAGGCGCTCAAACTATGGCTACACCTTC
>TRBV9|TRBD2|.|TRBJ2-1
CASSLASGSGEQFF
TGTGCCAGCAGCCTAGCTAGCGGGAGTGGTGAGCAGTTCTTC
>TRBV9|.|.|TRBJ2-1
CASSVEQFYNEQFF
TGTGCCAGCAGCGTAGAACAGTTTTACAATGAGCAGTTCTTC
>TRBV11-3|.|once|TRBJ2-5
CASSSGQWETQYF
TGTGCCAGCAGCTCAGGACAGTGGGAGACCCAGTACTTC
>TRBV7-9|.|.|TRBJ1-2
CASSPTGYYGYTF
TGTGCCAGCAGCCCGACAGGCTACTATGGCTACACCTTC
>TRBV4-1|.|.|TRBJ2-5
CASSQDSSGQTQYF
TGCGCCAGCAGCCAAGATTCGAGCGGCCAGACCCAGTACTTC
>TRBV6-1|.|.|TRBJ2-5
CASSDRQGLQETQYF
TGTGCCAGCAGTGATCGCCAGGGACTCCAAGAGACCCAGTACTTC
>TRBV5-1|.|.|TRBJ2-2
CASSLTDYTGELFF
TGCGCCAGCAGCTTGACAGATTACACCGGGGAGCTGTTTTTT
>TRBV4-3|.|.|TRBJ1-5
CASSQDSGFGQPQHF
TGCGCCAGCAGCCAAGATTCAGGGTTCGGTCAGCCCCAGCATTTT
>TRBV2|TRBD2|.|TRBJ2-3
CASSWSGTSPYF
TGTGCCAGCAGCTGGTCCGGGACTAGCCCGTATTTT
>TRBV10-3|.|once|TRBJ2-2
CAIRPQTTTGELFF
TGTGCCATCCGACCGCAGACTACTACCGGGGAGCTGTTTTTT
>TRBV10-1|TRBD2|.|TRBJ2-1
CASSFKREAGEQFF
TGCGCCAGCAGTTTCAAGCGGGAGGCGGGTGAGCAGTTCTTC
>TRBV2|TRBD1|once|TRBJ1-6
CASSSDRDSSPLHF
TGTGCCAGCAGTTCGGACAGGGACTCTTCACCCCTCCACTTT
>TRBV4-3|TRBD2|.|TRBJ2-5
CASSQGLGAGEQETQYF
TGCGCCAGCAGCCAGGGGTTGGGAGCGGGAGAACAAGAGACCCAGTACTTC
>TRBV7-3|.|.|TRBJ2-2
CASSLRGGTDTGELFF
TGTGCCAGCAGCTTACGCGGCGGGACGGACACCGGGGAGCTGTTTTTT
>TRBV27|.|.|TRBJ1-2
CASSVWGPTTDGYTF
TGTGCCAGCAGTGTATGGGGCCCGACGACCGATGGCTACACCTTC
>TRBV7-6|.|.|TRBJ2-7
CASSSTGTYEQYF
TGTGCCAGCAGCTCAACAGGGACCTACGAGCAGTACTTC
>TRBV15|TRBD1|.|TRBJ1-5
CATSRDGLGQGFEGPQHF
TGTGCCACCAGCAGAGATGGTCTGGGACAGGGATTCGAAGGCCCCCAGCATTTT
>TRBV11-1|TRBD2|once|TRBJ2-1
CASSLLAGELNEQFF
TGTGCCAGCAGCTTGCTAGCGGGAGAACTCAATGAGCAGTTCTTC
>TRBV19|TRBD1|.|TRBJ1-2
CASSTTQGQNYGYTF
TGTGCCAGTAGCACAACGCAGGGACAGAACTATGGCTACACCTTC
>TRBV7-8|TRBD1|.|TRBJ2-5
CASSLVAGGAAETQYF
TGTGCCAGCAGCTTAGTGGCAGGGGGCGCCGCCGAGACCCAGTACTTC
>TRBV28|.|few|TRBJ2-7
CASSGYEQYF
TGTGCCAGCAGCGGTTACGAGCAGTACTTC
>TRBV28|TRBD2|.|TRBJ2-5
CASSLRGLAGGPGETQYF
TGTGCCAGCAGTTTAAGGGGACTAGCGGGAGGGCCCGGAGAGACCCAGTACTTC
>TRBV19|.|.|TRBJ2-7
CASSFQADSYEQYF
TGTGCCAGTAGCTTCCAGGCCGACTCCTACGAGCAGTACTTC
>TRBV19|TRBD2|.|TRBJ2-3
CASRQAGGSADTQYF
TGTGCCAGTAGACAAGCGGGAGGGTCGGCAGATACGCAGTATTTT
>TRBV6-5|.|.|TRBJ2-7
CASSQGQLYEQYF
TGTGCCAGCAGTCAAGGACAATTATACGAGCAGTACTTC